This TCR beta chain was profiled in a study of cytomegalovirus exposure and HLA in healthy donors. Looking at the study overall: Findings of an earlier analysis included roughly 110 million unique TCR beta sequences from roughly 180 million T cells. Points from the study as a whole: In a later analysis, TCR beta V- and J-gene trimming was associated with a missense DCLRE1C variant.

PCR involved 60 Vbeta and 13 Jbeta primers. TCRdb's copy holds only in-frame clones and misses some; the assay was immunoSEQ multiplex PCR. The sample yields 150,000 or so clones, over 60% seen once. About this clone: Its target is unknown.

This CDR3 has 13 amino acids. Germline CDR1 and CDR2: LGHNT and FRNRAP. V dropped 1 base and J dropped 9 bases, with 10 bases sitting between them. The chain recombines TRBV12-5 with TRBJ2-1, with a tentative D call TRBD2 (5 bases). The specimen sequenced was PBMCs. The source of this sequence is a man aged 35 to 55 in good health and CMV-seropositive. The CDR3 loop reads CASGLEAGIEQFF. The CDR3 bases are TGTGCTAGTGGTTTGGAGGCGGGTATTGAGCAGTTCTTC.